This T cell receptor (beta chain) was sequenced for a study of blood T cell repertoires in COVID-19. Looking at the study overall: Both acute and convalescent COVID-19 samples were obtained from the United States, Italy and Spain. From T cells, B-cell-depleted T cells, or PBMCs came the material, which was cDNA or gDNA.

V was pared by 7 bases and J by 10 bases, with 26 bases between. The germline V gene encodes CDR1 SGHAT and CDR2 FQNNGV. The CDR3 spans 17 residues. TCRdb's copy holds only in-frame clones and misses some; the assay was immunoSEQ multiplex PCR. Altogether tens of thousands of clones are present, 83% being singletons, with the ten largest covering about an eighth. This clone has a single count. The source of this sequence is a human donor in a cohort sampled during active COVID-19. V is TRBV11-2 and J is TRBJ1-6; D remains unclear. Sequencing was carried out using peripheral blood. This CDR3 reads CASTLTGGIGWSSPLHF. The CDR3 coding sequence is TGTGCCAGCACCCTCACCGGAGGGATCGGGTGGAGCTCACCCCTCCACTTT.